Listed below are T cell receptor beta chains from one sample, sequenced in a study of tumor-infiltrating T cells and Merkel cell polyomavirus. Some clones are missing from TCRdb's copy, which holds only in-frame ones; the method was immunoSEQ multiplex PCR. This table has about 25,000 clones, about 90% appearing once. Sequencing was performed on lymph node tissue. The receptor set was obtained from a man aged 50 to 59 with Merkel cell carcinoma. The CDR3 runs from the conserved cysteine through the conserved F or W. A D gene is named only where the DNA matches it firmly. Clone size is not always given. Where it is, it says once, few, many or a class for expanded clones.

cdr3_length,d_call,j_call,clone_size,v_call,cdr3_aa,cdr3_nt
15,.,TRBJ2-7,few,TRBV5-5,CASSLVGTGLDEQYF,TGTGCCAGCAGCTTGGTTGGTACAGGCCTTGACGAGCAGTACTTC
15,TRBD1,TRBJ2-2,.,TRBV7-8,CASAAGTANTGELFF,TGTGCCAGCGCGGCCGGGACAGCGAACACCGGGGAGCTGTTTTTT
14,.,TRBJ2-7,once,TRBV2,CASNRDSGSYEQYF,TGTGCCAGCAATCGGGACTCCGGGTCCTACGAGCAGTACTTC
15,.,TRBJ1-4,.,TRBV14,CASSQGGREVEKLFF,TGTGCCAGCAGCCAAGGCGGCAGGGAAGTTGAAAAACTGTTTTTT
14,.,TRBJ1-1,few,TRBV5-1,CASSLGQPNTEAFF,TGCGCCAGCAGCTTGGGACAGCCGAACACTGAAGCTTTCTTT
16,.,TRBJ2-7,.,TRBV18,CASSRHRDGSPDEQYF,TGTGCCAGCTCACGCCACAGGGACGGTAGCCCGGACGAGCAGTACTTC
17,.,TRBJ2-1,once,TRBV7-8,CASSLAPGQNPYNEQFF,TGTGCCAGCAGCTTAGCTCCAGGACAGAATCCCTACAATGAGCAGTTCTTC
15,TRBD2,TRBJ2-7,once,TRBV15,CATSSGSGLSYEQYF,TGTGCCACCAGCTCCGGTAGCGGGCTATCCTACGAGCAGTACTTC
14,.,TRBJ2-7,.,TRBV5-6,CASSLYPGAYEQYF,TGTGCCAGCAGCTTGTATCCAGGGGCCTACGAGCAGTACTTC
16,TRBD1,TRBJ1-1,.,TRBV30,CAWSRSWSGGNTEAFF,TGTGCCTGGAGTAGGTCGTGGTCAGGGGGGAACACTGAAGCTTTCTTT
14,.,TRBJ1-6,.,TRBV5-8,CASSLGGAGSPLHF,TGTGCCAGCAGCTTAGGGGGGGCAGGATCACCCCTCCACTTT
15,.,TRBJ2-5,.,TRBV5-1,CASSLGAAYQETQYF,TGCGCCAGCAGCTTGGGCGCAGCGTACCAAGAGACCCAGTACTTC
14,.,TRBJ2-1,.,TRBV27,CASRPSFSGPEQFF,TGTGCCAGCAGACCGTCCTTTAGCGGCCCCGAGCAGTTCTTC
14,.,TRBJ2-5,once,TRBV19,CASSKGVIEETQYF,TGTGCCAGTAGTAAAGGGGTTATTGAGGAGACCCAGTACTTC
14,.,TRBJ1-3,.,TRBV19,CASSIYSGRNTIYF,TGTGCCAGCTCAATTTATTCAGGCAGAAACACCATATATTTT
17,.,TRBJ1-1,.,TRBV5-1,CASSFLALRGGNTEAFF,TGCGCCAGCAGCTTCCTGGCACTCCGGGGAGGGAACACTGAAGCTTTCTTT
15,.,TRBJ2-5,once,TRBV5-6,CASSSKGVPQETQYF,TGTGCCAGCAGCTCCAAGGGGGTCCCACAAGAGACCCAGTACTTC
15,TRBD2,TRBJ2-7,once,TRBV10-3,CAISESHRDYDEQYF,TGTGCCATCAGTGAGTCGCATAGGGACTACGACGAGCAGTACTTC
18,TRBD2,TRBJ2-7,.,TRBV5-1,CASSFTLAGGIISYEQYF,TGCGCCAGCAGCTTTACTTTAGCGGGGGGAATAATATCCTACGAGCAGTACTTC
19,.,TRBJ1-3,.,TRBV6-1,CASSEVRSAGESSGNTIYF,TGTGCCAGCAGTGAAGTTAGGTCGGCAGGCGAATCCTCTGGAAACACCATATATTTT
15,TRBD2,TRBJ2-5,.,TRBV5-4,CASSPSGGPGETQYF,TGTGCCAGCAGCCCTTCGGGGGGGCCGGGGGAGACCCAGTACTTC
16,TRBD1,TRBJ1-3,.,TRBV5-4,CASSLELTGAGNTIYF,TGTGCCAGCAGCTTGGAGTTGACAGGGGCTGGAAACACCATATATTTT
13,TRBD1,TRBJ2-5,.,TRBV19,CASNPGGFETQYF,TGTGCCAGTAACCCAGGGGGCTTTGAGACCCAGTACTTC
15,.,TRBJ1-6,.,TRBV7-6,CASSLRVGSDSPLHF,TGTGCCAGCAGCTTACGAGTGGGGAGCGATTCACCCCTCCACTTT
14,.,TRBJ2-7,.,TRBV5-4,CASSPKPGWGEQYF,TGTGCCAGCAGCCCCAAACCGGGATGGGGCGAGCAGTACTTC
14,TRBD1,TRBJ1-2,.,TRBV6-5,CASSYYRTGPGYTF,TGTGCCAGCAGTTACTACCGGACAGGGCCAGGCTACACCTTC
15,TRBD1,TRBJ1-4,.,TRBV5-1,CASSLTGTGNEKLFF,TGCGCCAGCAGCTTGACGGGGACAGGGAATGAAAAACTGTTTTTT
16,TRBD2,TRBJ2-7,.,TRBV27,CASSLSSGGALNEQYF,TGTGCCAGCAGTTTGTCTAGCGGGGGGGCTTTGAACGAGCAGTACTTC
17,TRBD2,TRBJ2-1,.,TRBV7-6,CASSLVFGASGHNEQFF,TGTGCCAGCAGCTTAGTTTTTGGCGCTAGCGGCCACAATGAGCAGTTCTTC
14,.,TRBJ2-7,few,TRBV5-6,CASSPPGIAYEQYF,TGTGCCAGCAGCCCCCCAGGAATCGCCTACGAGCAGTACTTC
15,TRBD1,TRBJ1-3,few,TRBV15,CATSPDREPGNTIYF,TGTGCCACCAGCCCGGACAGGGAACCTGGAAACACCATATATTTT
13,TRBD2,TRBJ2-1,few,TRBV11-3,CASSLNGGLDLFF,TGTGCCAGCAGCCTCAATGGGGGACTAGACCTGTTCTTC
15,.,TRBJ2-2,few,TRBV5-6,CASSLRVLLAGELFF,TGTGCCAGCAGCTTGCGGGTACTCCTGGCCGGGGAGCTGTTTTTT
13,.,TRBJ2-2,.,TRBV6-4,CASSDSGTGELFF,TGTGCCAGCAGTGATTCGGGGACCGGGGAGCTGTTTTTT
16,.,TRBJ2-2,.,TRBV6-4,CASSAGETSNSGELFF,TGTGCCAGCAGTGCCGGGGAGACTAGTAATTCCGGGGAGCTGTTTTTT
15,TRBD1,TRBJ2-7,.,TRBV6-1,CASSEFETGVYEQYF,TGTGCCAGCAGTGAATTTGAGACAGGGGTGTACGAGCAGTACTTC
14,TRBD1,TRBJ1-1,.,TRBV19,CASSRDRGYTEAFF,TGTGCCAGTAGTCGCGACAGGGGATATACTGAAGCTTTCTTT
11,.,TRBJ1-2,.,TRBV19,CASSLRGGYTF,TGTGCCAGCTCGCTACGGGGGGGCTACACCTTC
15,TRBD2,TRBJ2-3,.,TRBV2,CASRRQGTSIDTQYF,TGTGCCAGCCGGAGGCAGGGGACTAGCATTGATACGCAGTATTTT
16,TRBD1,TRBJ1-1,.,TRBV5-6,CASSKRRTGMNTEAFF,TGTGCCAGCAGCAAACGGAGGACAGGGATGAACACTGAAGCTTTCTTT
15,.,TRBJ2-2,.,TRBV5-1,CASSWGSANTGELFF,TGCGCCAGCAGCTGGGGCAGCGCGAACACCGGGGAGCTGTTTTTT